These 11 T cell receptor beta chains came from one sample sequenced in a study of cytomegalovirus exposure and HLA in healthy donors. Primers: 60 Vbeta forward and 13 Jbeta reverse. TCRdb's copy holds only in-frame clones and misses some; the assay was immunoSEQ multiplex PCR. The top ten clones hold 1.6% of a sample with 170,000 or so clones, approximately 80% of them seen once. The sequencing input was PBMCs. These receptors all stem from a woman between 25 and 40 years old in good health and CMV-seronegative.

The chain uses TRBV7-8 and TRBJ1-2; D is possibly TRBD1 (6 bases). Germline CDR1 is SGHVS and CDR2 is FQNEAQ. Trimming took 1 base from V and 6 from J, leaving 24 bases between them. The CDR3 runs to 18 residues. Here the CDR3 DNA reads TGTGCCAGCAGCTTAGATCACCCAGGGGTACTTGGACCACATGGCTACACCTTC. Translating gives CASSLDHPGVLGPHGYTF.

This chain joins TRBV5-1 and TRBJ2-7; 8 positions match TRBD2. V dropped 4 bases and J dropped 5; count of bases not matched to a gene: 17. The germline V gene encodes CDR1 SGHRS and CDR2 YFSETQ. The CDR3 runs 17 residues. Here the CDR3 reads CASSPRPITSGSHEQYF. The CDR3 nucleotides are TGCGCCAGCAGCCCGCGACCTATTACTAGCGGTTCTCACGAGCAGTACTTC.

This chain uses TRBV2 with TRBJ2-1; 8 bases fit TRBD2. Trimming at V came to 5 bases and at J to 0 bases, leaving 6 bases not matched to a gene. Germline CDR1 and CDR2: SNHLY and FYNNEI. The CDR3 contains 16 residues. Written as DNA, the CDR3 is TGTGCCAGCAGTAGACTAGCGTTAAGCTCCTACAATGAGCAGTTCTTC. This encodes CASSRLALSSYNEQFF.

The sample holds one count of this clone. The J gene is TRBJ1-1, the V gene TRBV6-5, with 7 bases that match TRBD1. Germline V lookup: CDR1 MNHEY, CDR2 SVGAGI. The CDR3 is 14 amino acids. V lost 5 bases and J lost 3; bases outside the gene matches: 6. The CDR3 DNA reads as TGTGCCAGCAGTGAACAGGGGCAATACACTGAAGCTTTCTTT. The encoded protein is CASSEQGQYTEAFF.

In its sample, this clone was seen a few times. The chain has TRBV5-5 and TRBJ1-4, with D perhaps matching TRBD1 (5 bases). Germline assignment: CDR1 SGHKS and CDR2 YYEKEE (reference sequence). The length of the CDR3 is 15 residues. V lost 0 bases and J 4 bases, leaving 10 bases between the germline ends. The CDR3 reads CASSLAQGGNEKLFF. The CDR3 region has the DNA TGTGCCAGCAGCTTGGCCCAGGGTGGTAATGAAAAACTGTTTTTT.

The gene calls are TRBV7-2 and TRBJ2-1, with a weak D call TRBD1 (6 bases). The germline V gene encodes CDR1 SGHTA and CDR2 FQGNSA. Trimming removed 1 base at V and 10 bases at J, with 11 bases between. The length of the CDR3 is 13 residues. Here the CDR3 DNA reads TGTGCCAGCAGCTTAGGGGGGCGAAGCGAGCAGTTCTTC. Translating gives CASSLGGRSEQFF.

The chain is built from TRBV4-3 and TRBJ1-2, with TRBD1 matching over 10 bases. Trimming at V came to 4 bases and at J to 6 bases, leaving 8 bases not matched to a gene. The CDR3 runs 15 residues. The germline CDR1 and CDR2 sequences are LGHNA and YSLEER. Written as DNA, the CDR3 is TGCGCCAGCAGCCGAGTAGGACAGGGGGTCAATGGCTACACCTTC. Its translation: CASSRVGQGVNGYTF.

The J gene is TRBJ1-2, the V gene TRBV6-6, with 10 bases aligning to TRBD1. This CDR3 has 14 amino acids. Germline CDR1 and CDR2: MNHNY and SVGAGI (reference sequence). V shed 7 bases and J 2 bases; nucleotides not matched to a gene: 4. As DNA, the CDR3 is TGTGCCAGCAAGCTGACAGGGGGCAACTATGGCTACACCTTC. Translated: CASKLTGGNYGYTF.

The rearrangement uses TRBV7-6 and TRBJ2-1; 8 bases align to TRBD2. Trimming at V came to 3 bases and at J to 8 bases, leaving 9 bases not matched to a gene. CDR3 length equals 15 residues. The germline CDR1 and CDR2 sequences are SGHVS and FNYEAQ. For the CDR3, the DNA is TGTGCCAGCAGCTTTCGGACGCGGGGGGCCGATGAGCAGTTCTTC. As protein: CASSFRTRGADEQFF.

The CDR3 DNA is TGTGCCAGCAGTTTCTCTGATACGCAGTATTTT. Its translation: CASSFSDTQYF. The chain links TRBV27 to TRBJ2-3; no clear D gene. The CDR3 has 11 amino acids. V shed 3 bases and J shed 6 bases, with 4 bases lying between them. Germline CDR1 and CDR2: MNHEY and SMNVEV (reference sequence).

V usage is TRBV20-1 and J usage is TRBJ2-3; D remains unclear. The germline CDR1 and CDR2 sequences are DFQATT and SNEGSKA (reference sequence). Trimming took 6 bases from V and 6 from J, leaving 10 bases between them. This CDR3 spans 11 amino acids. The CDR3 region has the DNA TGCAGTGCCGTCCGTGGCGATACGCAGTATTTT. Protein sequence: CSAVRGDTQYF.